This TCR beta chain was documented in a study of identical twins (dated by TCRdb to 2015 to 2016). Broadly, across the study: TCR alpha and beta repertoires from monozygotic twins, unrelated adults of various ages and cord blood were deep-sequenced to test whether fetal clonotypes persist. To rule out contamination, replicate twin experiments were performed at different times with different library preparation protocols. What the study reported, not specific to this receptor: Compared with coincidental sharing between unrelated individuals, out-of-frame TCR alpha sequences shared between twins had an excess of sequences with low generation probability. Fewer insertions were carried by abundant cord blood beta clonotypes, a similar but weaker trend appeared in young adult naive repertoires, and no such trend appeared in memory repertoires. Conclusions relied on cross-sectional statistical analysis, since the same donors could not be followed over many years. In beta out-of-frame sequences, excess twin sharing was weaker, because having fewer shared sequences lowered the signal-to-noise ratio. Zero-insertion analyses could be partly confounded by invariant T cells such as MAIT and iNKT, although diverse VJ usage argued against such confounding for most clonotypes. In monozygotic twins, recombination models systematically underestimated out-of-frame TCR alpha sharing, but the models matched the sharing seen between unrelated individuals.

The library was built by means of 5' RACE. Reads for this sample came from an Illumina HiSeq 2000. A universal primer binding site was introduced by template switching, and a unique molecular identifier was present in the final cDNA, enabling accurate counting of TCR cDNA molecules. Specific primers in the conserved constant-segment region were used to synthesize first-strand cDNA for TCR alpha and beta chains. To control for contamination, every cDNA library carried two barcodes: a SMART-Mk sample barcode plus Illumina barcodes. TruSeq adapter sequences and Illumina sample barcodes were added in two successive PCR steps. TCR alpha and beta cDNA libraries were sequenced on the Illumina HiSeq platform with custom primers. The study's processing was this. Unique molecular identifiers were extracted from raw reads with MiGEC, and CDR3 positions were determined with MiXCR. Recombination models were inferred per individual with the repgenHMM and IGoR tools using an EM algorithm. Shared clonotypes were analyzed with the tcR package in R, and sharing was normalized by the product of cloneset sizes. To study raw recombination free of thymic and clonal selection effects, out-of-frame nonproductive sequences were analyzed. TCRdb reworked the public reads: Q25 trimming with fastp, MiXCR clone assembly, productive beta chains retained. Each entry merges the rows of one CDR3 protein and shows their most common DNA and genes. Here the V and J calls rest on TCRdb's processing, not on the authors' analysis. This sample is represented by just under 550,000 distinct CDR3 sequences; nearly 15% of them were singletons. The ten top clones hold about 0.47% of the sample.

Every donor was a healthy Caucasian. The twin cohort consisted of three pairs of female monozygotic twins, all aged roughly 18 to 29 years. Positive isolation kits from Invitrogen were used to isolate the CD4+ and CD8+ T cell populations. In this sample, this clonotype turned up a few times. The antigen it binds to is not known. No base quality information exists; no much larger clone differs at one position. The germline V gene encodes CDR1 MRHNA and CDR2 SNTAGT. V lost 5 bases and J lost 1 base, and the count of bases not matched to a germline gene is 22. The CDR3 holds 21 amino acids from the cysteine to the phenylalanine. Left in the record is the CDR3 DNA by itself, 63 bases read in frame from the first base. Separately, the same data were catalogued under a study of yellow fever vaccine responses in identical twins. Per that second paper: According to the authors, in identical twins the way T cells responded to vaccination appeared partly convergent and partly personalized. In the study, vaccine-responding T cell clones were precisely tracked in identical twins.

The chain is assembled from TRBV6-4 and TRBJ2-2, and TRBD1 aligns with 7 junction nucleotides. This sequence was found in a woman between 18 and 30 years old in good health. Sequenced input: CD4+ T cells sorted from blood. The CDR3 protein: CASSRLVGLTGAHLNTGELFF. The nucleotides read TGTGCCAGCAGTCGCCTCGTGGGATTAACAGGGGCCCACCTGAACACCGGGGAGCTGTTTTTT.